The 17 T cell receptor beta chains below come from one sample, sequenced in a study of blood T cell repertoires in COVID-19 (TCRdb year 2020). The library was obtained by the immunoSEQ multiplex PCR assay. TCRdb limited this immuneACCESS table to in-frame rearrangements with V and J called. A share of clones is missing; checked studies link under half to unresolved V genes, and the rest is unexplained. Counted in this sample were 95,000 to 110,000 clones; around 90% of them appeared once. More than 0.9% of the sample is in the top ten clones. The specimen was peripheral blood. These receptors were obtained from a woman aged 25 to 39 with acute or convalescent COVID-19.

A remark on this clone: A junction end diverges from the germline sequence, so it may reflect a read error. The V and J genes are TRBV18 and TRBJ1-5, with TRBD1 as a possible D gene (6 bases). Germline V lookup: CDR1 KGHSH, CDR2 LQKENI. This CDR3 region has 14 residues. The CDR3 loop is CASSPTGSSQPQHF. CDR3 coding DNA: TGTGCCAGCTCACCGACAGGCAGCAGTCAGCCCCAGCATTTT.

CDR3 coding DNA: TGTGCCAGCAGATCACCCGGTCGGTATGGCTACACCTTC. It yields the protein CASRSPGRYGYTF. This chain links TRBV6-5 with TRBJ1-2; D gene unclear. Germline V gene data show CDR1 as MNHEY and CDR2 as SVGAGI. The CDR3 loop spans 13 amino acids. V gave up 6 bases and J gave up 5 bases, with 13 bases separating them.

This chain joins TRBV18 and TRBJ2-2, with D maybe TRBD2 (5 bases). The CDR3 has 15 amino acids. V lost 2 bases to trimming and J lost 2 bases, with 9 bases between them. Germline assignment: CDR1 KGHSH and CDR2 LQKENI. The CDR3 region has the DNA TGTGCCAGCTCACCATTCACTAGAAACACCGGGGAGCTGTTTTTT. The encoded protein is CASSPFTRNTGELFF.

The V gene is TRBV28, the J gene TRBJ2-2, with D unclear. Trimming removed 7 bases at V and 0 bases at J, with 9 bases between. Germline CDR1 is MDHEN and CDR2 is SYDVKM. This CDR3 has 14 amino acids. Here the CDR3 reads CASNAQPNTGELFF. CDR3 bases: TGTGCCAGCAACGCACAGCCGAACACCGGGGAGCTGTTTTTT.

The chain joins TRBV6-5 to TRBJ1-1; D unclear. V was clipped by 5 bases and J by 5 bases, with 9 bases between them. CDR1 is MNHEY, CDR2 SVGAGI, per germline. This CDR3 comprises 12 residues. The CDR3 region has the DNA TGTGCCAGCAGTACGACACTGACTGAAGCTTTCTTT. Amino acids: CASSTTLTEAFF.

The chain couples TRBV28 to TRBJ1-5, with TRBD1 matching 8 bases. The V gene end was trimmed by 4 bases and the J gene end by 7 bases; junction bases not matched to a gene: 6. CDR1 and CDR2 (germline): MDHEN, SYDVKM. The CDR3 has 14 residues. Written as DNA, the CDR3 is TGTGCCAGCAGTTCGTCAGGGGGCGTACAGCCCCAGCATTTT. It yields the protein CASSSSGGVQPQHF.

The chain combines TRBV19 with TRBJ2-3, with a tentative D call TRBD1 (6 bases). With 4 bases removed from V and 4 bases from J, the gap between germline ends came to 18 bases. The CDR3 has 16 residues. Germline V lookup: CDR1 LNHDA, CDR2 SQIVND (reference sequence). CDR3 nucleotides: TGTGCCAGTAGTACTACAGGGTTTGAAAGTCCAGATACGCAGTATTTT. Protein product: CASSTTGFESPDTQYF.

V and J are TRBV4-1 and TRBJ1-5, with D possibly being TRBD1 (6 bases). V shed 3 bases and J shed 2 bases, with 8 bases lying between them. This CDR3 has 14 residues. The germline gives CDR1 MGHRA, CDR2 YSYEKL. CDR3 nucleotides: TGCGCCAGCAGCCACCGGACAGGCAATCAGCCCCAGCATTTT. Its translation is CASSHRTGNQPQHF.

The CDR3 DNA follows: TGCGCCAGCAGCTACCCGGGAGCGTACGAGCAGTACTTC. This encodes CASSYPGAYEQYF. The gene calls are TRBV5-1 and TRBJ2-7; possible D gene TRBD2, 6 bases. The CDR3 extends over 13 amino acids. Germline values: CDR1 SGHRS, CDR2 YFSETQ. Trimming removed 3 bases from V and 4 bases from J, with 11 bases in between.

The rearrangement links TRBV5-1 to TRBJ1-1; TRBD1 might be the D (6 bases). The CDR3 is 15 residues long. V was shortened by 4 bases and J by 3 bases, with 16 bases between the two germline ends. CDR1 and CDR2 (germline): SGHRS, YFSETQ. CDR3 protein: CASSPQGRVDTEAFF. Here the CDR3 DNA reads TGCGCCAGCAGCCCCCAGGGGCGCGTTGACACTGAAGCTTTCTTT.

The chain employs TRBV12-3 or TRBV12-4 and TRBJ2-1; 7 positions agree with TRBD1. The CDR3 is made up of 13 amino acids. Germline trimming cut 8 bases from V and 11 bases from J; bases unmatched to any gene: 12. The CDR3 is CASGITGAGKQFF. CDR3 in DNA: TGTGCCAGCGGAATTACAGGGGCCGGGAAGCAGTTCTTC.

This clone was counted once. This CDR3 is CASSGGKLNNYGYTF. DNA of the CDR3: TGTGCCAGCAGCGGAGGGAAGTTAAATAACTATGGCTACACCTTC. V gene TRBV9 combines with J gene TRBJ1-2; D ambiguous. The CDR3 covers 15 residues. Trimming shortened V by 3 bases and J by 1 base, and 13 bases separated the two germline ends. Germline V gives CDR1 SGDLS, CDR2 YYNGEE.

The chain joins TRBV27 to TRBJ2-1; 10 bases map to TRBD1. The germline V gene has CDR1 MNHEY and CDR2 SMNVEV (reference sequence). CDR3 length: 14 residues. The V segment lost 4 bases and the J segment 9 bases; nucleotides outside the gene matches: 6. Written as DNA, the CDR3 is TGTGCCAGCAGTTCCGGGACAGGGGTCACTGAGCAGTTCTTC. This encodes CASSSGTGVTEQFF.

This rearrangement joins TRBV18 to TRBJ1-1, with D maybe TRBD1 (6 bases). Trimming removed 6 bases from V and 3 bases from J, with 11 bases in between. Germline lookup yields CDR1 KGHSH and CDR2 LQKENI. CDR3 length: 13 residues. In DNA, the CDR3 is TGTGCCAGCTCGCAGTCAGGGGACACTGAAGCTTTCTTT. As protein: CASSQSGDTEAFF.

V is TRBV5-1 and J is TRBJ1-1; the match to TRBD1 covers 10 bases. The germline V gene encodes CDR1 SGHRS and CDR2 YFSETQ. J was trimmed by 4 bases and V by 3 bases; bases with no gene match: 18. This CDR3 spans 19 amino acids. Written as DNA, the CDR3 is TGCGCCAGCAGCTCGACCTCCCTGGACAGGGGGTTGCTTGGCACTGAAGCTTTCTTT. Translation gives CASSSTSLDRGLLGTEAFF.

CDR3: CASSQGLAGGMDEQFF. The CDR3, as DNA: TGTGCCAGCAGCCAAGGGCTAGCGGGAGGGATGGATGAGCAGTTCTTC. The chain carries TRBV4-2 and TRBJ2-1; 12 nucleotides match TRBD2. The CDR3 is made up of 16 amino acids. Germline V gene data show CDR1 as LGHNA and CDR2 as YNFKEQ. V dropped 1 base and J dropped 8; count of bases not matched to a gene: 6.

The genes are TRBV29-1 and TRBJ2-3; 11 nucleotides agree with TRBD1. CDR3 size: 15 residues. J lost 3 bases, V lost 4 bases, and 6 bases had no gene match. Germline lookup yields CDR1 SQVTM and CDR2 ANQGSEA. CDR3 residues: CSVALGTGGTDTQYF. CDR3 DNA: TGCAGCGTTGCCCTCGGGACAGGGGGAACAGATACGCAGTATTTT.